One and the same sample provided the 10 T cell receptor beta chains below, sequenced in a study of T-cell reconstitution after alpha-beta-depleted transplantation in children. Unique molecular identifiers were used in preparing the TCRbeta library. TCRdb re-called the PCR reads through MiXCR, storing one row per CDR3 protein. The sample includes around 300,000 distinct CDR3 sequences, about 9.5% of them seen just once. Specimen: PBMCs, collected before TCRalphabeta/CD19-depleted stem cell transplant. Source of these receptors: a boy in the first two years of life with acute myeloid leukemia, due to receive a stem cell transplant.

The rearrangement links TRBV12-3 or TRBV12-4 to TRBJ2-7, with 9 bases matching TRBD2. With V trimmed by 6 bases and J by 0 bases, 6 bases remained unmatched. This CDR3 is 15 amino acids long. CDR3 bases: TGTGCCAGCAGCACCAGCGGGAGGCCCTCCTACGAGCAGTACTTC. This encodes CASSTSGRPSYEQYF.

The chain couples TRBV12-3 or TRBV12-4 to TRBJ2-7, with D perhaps matching TRBD1 (6 bases). This CDR3 contains 13 residues. Trimming cost V 7 bases and J 4 bases, with 14 bases left between them. The CDR3 loop reads CASTVEQGYEQYF. The CDR3 DNA reads TGTGCCAGCACCGTGGAACAGGGTTACGAGCAGTACTTC.

The count of this clonotype is one. The chain links TRBV6-5 to TRBJ2-3; D uncertain. Germline V CDR1 and CDR2: MNHEY, SVGAGI. The CDR3 loop spans 14 amino acids. Trimming left V 0 bases short and J 4 bases short, with 8 bases between. CDR3: CASSYSGRSDTQYF. Here the CDR3 DNA reads TGTGCCAGCAGTTACTCTGGCCGGTCAGATACGCAGTATTTT.

The chain couples TRBV18 to TRBJ1-3; 7 nucleotides align to TRBD1. CDR3 length: 16 residues. V was pared by 2 bases and J by 0 bases, with 4 bases of the junction left unmatched. The germline V gene has CDR1 KGHSH and CDR2 LQKENI. CDR3 in DNA: TGTGCCAGCTCACCAAGAGGGACAGACTCTGGAAACACCATATATTTT. Translating gives CASSPRGTDSGNTIYF.

This clonotype was found many times. CDR3 protein: CASSPLPDRGRETQYF. DNA for the CDR3: TGTGCCAGTAGTCCTCTTCCGGACAGGGGACGGGAGACCCAGTACTTC. This chain links TRBV19 with TRBJ2-5, with 9 bases fitting TRBD1. Germline lookup yields CDR1 LNHDA and CDR2 SQIVND (reference sequence). V shed 5 bases, J shed 5 bases, and the junction held 12 bases outside the gene matches. This CDR3 has 16 residues. The entire variable domain, with the rest obtained from reference TRBV19 and TRBJ2-5, is as follows: DGGITQSPKYLFRKEGQNVTLSCEQNLNHDAMYWYRQDPGQGLRLIYYSQIVNDFQKGDIAEGYSVSREKKESFPLTVTSAQKNPTAFYLCASSPLPDRGRETQYFGPGTRLLVL.

There are many counts of this clonotype. The genes are TRBV20-1 and TRBJ2-7; D might be TRBD1 (5 bases). This CDR3 comprises 14 residues. The V end was cut by 2 bases, the J end by 2 bases, with 13 bases between. Germline V gives CDR1 DFQATT, CDR2 SNEGSKA (reference sequence). The CDR3 loop is CSARQGRDPYEQYF. CDR3 in DNA: TGCAGTGCTAGACAGGGTAGGGATCCCTACGAGCAGTACTTC.

This clonotype was counted ten times or more. The chain combines TRBV6-2 or TRBV6-3 with TRBJ1-5; D not certain. Deletions cut 2 bases from V and 7 bases from J, with 12 bases between. This CDR3 has 14 amino acids. The germline V gene encodes CDR1 MNHEY and CDR2 SVGEGT. For the CDR3, the DNA is TGTGCCAGCAGTTACAGCCGGGCGGAACAGCCCCAGCATTTT. It specifies CASSYSRAEQPQHF.

The gene calls are TRBV7-8 and TRBJ1-1; tentative D call: TRBD1 (6 bases). The CDR3 runs to 15 residues. Germline CDR1 is SGHVS and CDR2 is FQNEAQ. The germline V and J ends were trimmed by 3 bases and 1 base, with 12 bases remaining between them. The CDR3 region has the DNA TGTGCCAGCAGCTTCAACGGGGGACAGAACACTGAAGCTTTCTTT. Translated: CASSFNGGQNTEAFF.

There are a few counts of this clonotype. The chain joins TRBV5-1 to TRBJ1-6; unclear D gene. The CDR3 covers 16 residues. Per germline, CDR1 SGHRS and CDR2 YFSETQ. Between the trimmed V and J ends, which lost 4 bases and 14 bases, there was a span of 25 bases. The CDR3 region has the DNA TGCGCCAGCAGCGTCGACACGGGGAGCGCGGGAGGGACCCTCCACTTT. Its protein is CASSVDTGSAGGTLHF.

This clonotype was counted between two and nine times. V gene TRBV12-3 or TRBV12-4 combines with J gene TRBJ2-1; 7 bases map to TRBD2. This CDR3 has 15 amino acids. V trimming: 5 bases; J trimming: 3 bases; junction bases outside the gene matches: 7. The CDR3 nucleotides read TGTGCCAGCAGTCCTAGGGACTACCGCTACAATGAGCAGTTCTTC. Amino acid sequence: CASSPRDYRYNEQFF.